This section outlines one TCR beta chain sequence together with its context. Antigen: not known. The repertoire was sequenced with immunoSEQ multiplex PCR; TCRdb's copy has only in-frame clones and lacks some. Of about 85,000 clones listed, under 95% are singletons. The CDR3 extends over 15 amino acids. V was clipped by 1 base and J by 5 bases, with 12 bases between them. Germline lookup yields CDR1 MNHNS and CDR2 SASEGT. The sample originates from a study of graft-versus-host responses after intestinal transplantation. Study information: Among the recipients, all got anti-thymocyte globulin induction and then tacrolimus and steroids for around three years.

Study-wide points: Graft-donor T cell macrochimerism in patients accompanied high graft-versus-host to host-versus-graft clonal ratios in allografts. After transplant, early declines in HvG clones were associated with peak levels of circulating GvH clones. Present in recipient marrow, GvH clones included some that appeared first in ileum or blood.

The V gene is TRBV6-1, the J gene TRBJ2-1; the D gene is possibly TRBD2 (6 bases). This clonotype originated in a human donor who was the organ donor for an intestinal transplant. The sample here was unstimulated CD8+ T cells sorted from spleen or lymph node cells, taken before transplant. CDR3 region: CASSEVASANNEQFF. CDR3 nucleotide sequence: TGTGCCAGCAGTGAAGTGGCTAGCGCCAACAATGAGCAGTTCTTC.